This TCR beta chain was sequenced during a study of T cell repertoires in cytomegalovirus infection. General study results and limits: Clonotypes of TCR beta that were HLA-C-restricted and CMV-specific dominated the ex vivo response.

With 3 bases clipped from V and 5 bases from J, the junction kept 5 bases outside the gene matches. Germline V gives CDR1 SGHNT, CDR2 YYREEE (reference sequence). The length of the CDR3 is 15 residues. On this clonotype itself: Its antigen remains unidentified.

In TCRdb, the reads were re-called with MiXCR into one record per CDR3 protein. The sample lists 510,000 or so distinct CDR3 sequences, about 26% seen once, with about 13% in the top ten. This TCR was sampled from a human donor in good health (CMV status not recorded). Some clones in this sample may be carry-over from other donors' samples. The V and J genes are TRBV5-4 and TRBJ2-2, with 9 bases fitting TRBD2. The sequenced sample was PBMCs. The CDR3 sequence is CASSSSGIGTGELFF. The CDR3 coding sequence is TGTGCCAGCAGCTCTAGCGGGATAGGAACCGGGGAGCTGTTTTTT. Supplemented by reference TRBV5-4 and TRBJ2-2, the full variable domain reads ETGVTQSPTHLIKTRGQQVTLRCSSQSGHNTVSWYQQALGQGPQFIFQYYREEENGRGNFPPRFSGLQFPNYSSELNVNALELDDSALYLCASSSSGIGTGELFFGEGSRLTVL.